The sequence of this T cell receptor (beta chain) was determined in a study of PD-1 blockade in mismatch repair-deficient tumors. The study, taken as a whole, reports: Rapid post-treatment expansion, then contraction, generally preceding radiologic response, marked tumor-resident clones.

Data came from immunoSEQ multiplex PCR; TCRdb stores just in-frame clones and leaves some out. Of more than 15,000 clones listed, 65% to 85% are singletons. The CDR3 length is 13 residues. Trimming removed 3 bases at V and 0 bases at J, with 7 bases between. CDR1 SGHRS and CDR2 YFSETQ come from the germline V gene. About this clone: Its antigen is still unknown.

The J gene is TRBJ2-7, the V gene TRBV5-1; TRBD2 is a possible D gene (5 bases). The origin of this receptor is an adult with mismatch repair-deficient cancer. This sample comprised PBMCs, obtained 4 weeks after starting pembrolizumab. DNA of the CDR3: TGCGCCAGCAGCTACAGCGGCTCCTACGAGCAGTACTTC. Amino acid sequence: CASSYSGSYEQYF.